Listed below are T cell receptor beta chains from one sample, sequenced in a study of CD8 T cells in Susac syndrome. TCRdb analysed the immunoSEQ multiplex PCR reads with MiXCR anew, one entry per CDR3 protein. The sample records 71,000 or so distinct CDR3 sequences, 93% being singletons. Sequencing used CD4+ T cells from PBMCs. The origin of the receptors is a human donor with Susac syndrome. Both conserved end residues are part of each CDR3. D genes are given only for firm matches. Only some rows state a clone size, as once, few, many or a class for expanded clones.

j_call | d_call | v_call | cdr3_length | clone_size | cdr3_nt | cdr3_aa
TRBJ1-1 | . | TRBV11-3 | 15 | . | TGTGCCAGCAGCTTAGGAGGGTTCTCGAACACTGAAGCTTTCTTT | CASSLGGFSNTEAFF
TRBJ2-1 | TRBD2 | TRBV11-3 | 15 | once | TGTGCCAGCAGCTTGACTAGCAGCTCCTACAATGAGCAGTTCTTC | CASSLTSSSYNEQFF
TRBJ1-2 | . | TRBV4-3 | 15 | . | TGCGCCAGCAGCCAAATGAGGGATACCTTAGATGGCTACACCTTC | CASSQMRDTLDGYTF
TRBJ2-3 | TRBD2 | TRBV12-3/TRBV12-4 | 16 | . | TGTGCCAGCAGTCCGGGACTAGCGGCCTACACAGATACGCAGTATTTT | CASSPGLAAYTDTQYF
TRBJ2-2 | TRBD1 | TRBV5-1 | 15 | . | TGCGCCAGCAGCTTGGCCGGGACAGGTACCGGGGAGCTGTTTTTT | CASSLAGTGTGELFF
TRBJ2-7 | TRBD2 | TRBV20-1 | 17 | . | TGCAGTGCTAGACCTGGACTAGCGGGGGGGCGTTCCTACGAGCAGTACTTC | CSARPGLAGGRSYEQYF
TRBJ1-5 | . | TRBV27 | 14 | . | TGTGCCAGCAAATTAAACAGGGATGATCAGCCCCAGCATTTT | CASKLNRDDQPQHF
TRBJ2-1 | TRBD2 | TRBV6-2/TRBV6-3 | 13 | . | TGTGCCAGCAGGACTAGCGGGGGGGCCGAGCAGTTCTTC | CASRTSGGAEQFF
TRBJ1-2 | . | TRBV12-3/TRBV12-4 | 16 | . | TGTGCCAGCAGTTTTACCCAGACCCCATTTAACTATGGCTACACCTTC | CASSFTQTPFNYGYTF
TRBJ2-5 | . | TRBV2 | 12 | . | TGTGCCAGCAGTCGGGACTTGGGGACCCAGTACTTC | CASSRDLGTQYF
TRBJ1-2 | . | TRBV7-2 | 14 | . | TGTGCCAGCAGCTTAGCCGGCAGGGCGGATGGCTACACCTTC | CASSLAGRADGYTF
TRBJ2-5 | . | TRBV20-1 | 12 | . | TGCAGTACACAGTCGATCCAAGAGACCCAGTACTTC | CSTQSIQETQYF
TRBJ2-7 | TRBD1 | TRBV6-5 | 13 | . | TGTGCCAGCTCCCCGGGCAGGGGGCTTGAGCAGTACTTC | CASSPGRGLEQYF
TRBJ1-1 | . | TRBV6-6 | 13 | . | TGTGCCAGCAGTTACGTAGGCGGGGTGCGGGCTTTCTTT | CASSYVGGVRAFF
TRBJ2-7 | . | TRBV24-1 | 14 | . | TGTGCCACCAGTCTAGGGGGAACCTCCTACGAGCAGTACTTC | CATSLGGTSYEQYF
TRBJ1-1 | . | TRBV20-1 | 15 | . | TGCAGTGCGAGTCGGGGAGTTAGTTGGTACACTGAAGCTTTCTTT | CSASRGVSWYTEAFF
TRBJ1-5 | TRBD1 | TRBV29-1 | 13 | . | TGCAGCGTCCTGGGACAGGGGGGTCAGCCCCAGCATTTT | CSVLGQGGQPQHF
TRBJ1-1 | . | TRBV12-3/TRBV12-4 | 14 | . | TGTGCCAGCAGTTTCAGGGTTGAGGGCACTGAAGCTTTCTTT | CASSFRVEGTEAFF
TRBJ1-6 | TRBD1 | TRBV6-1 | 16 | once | TGTGCCAGTCGGGACAGGGGAGACTCCTATAATTCACCCCTCCACTTT | CASRDRGDSYNSPLHF
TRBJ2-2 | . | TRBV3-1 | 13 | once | TGTGCCGGCCAACAGGGAGACACCGGGGAGCTGTTTTTT | CAGQQGDTGELFF
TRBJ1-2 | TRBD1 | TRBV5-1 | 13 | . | TGCGCCAGCAGCTTGGGTGGGACAGTATCGTACACCTTC | CASSLGGTVSYTF
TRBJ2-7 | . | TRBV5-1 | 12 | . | TGCGCCAGCAGCTTCGAGGCCTACGAGCAGTACTTC | CASSFEAYEQYF
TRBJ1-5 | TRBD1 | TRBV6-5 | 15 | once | TGTGCCAGCAGTCCGGACAGGGTCTACGATCAGCCCCAGCATTTT | CASSPDRVYDQPQHF
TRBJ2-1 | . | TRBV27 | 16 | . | TGTGCCAGCAGTTCCCCTCGCGGGGTCTCCTACAATGAGCAGTTCTTC | CASSSPRGVSYNEQFF
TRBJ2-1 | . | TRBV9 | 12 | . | TGTGCCAGCAGCGTAGAGCCGGGTTTGCAGTTCTTC | CASSVEPGLQFF
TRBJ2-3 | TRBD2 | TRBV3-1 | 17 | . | TGTGCCAGCAGCCAAGGATGGCTAGCGGGGAGGACAGATACGCAGTATTTT | CASSQGWLAGRTDTQYF
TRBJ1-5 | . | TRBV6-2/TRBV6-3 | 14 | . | TGTGCCAGCAGTTACTCCGGGGGTAGCGGGCCCCAGCATTTT | CASSYSGGSGPQHF
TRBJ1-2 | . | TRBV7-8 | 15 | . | TGTGCCAGCAGCCCGGATAGGGGTGTGCTCTATGGCTACACCTTC | CASSPDRGVLYGYTF
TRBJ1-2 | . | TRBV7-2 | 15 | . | TGTGCCAGCAGCTTAGAGGGCAGGAGAAACTATGGCTACACCTTC | CASSLEGRRNYGYTF
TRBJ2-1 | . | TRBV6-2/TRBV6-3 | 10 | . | TGTGCCAGTGGACTGAATGAGCAGCTCTTC | CASGLNEQLF
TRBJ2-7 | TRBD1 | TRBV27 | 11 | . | TGTGCCAGCAGGACAGGGGACGAGCAGTACTTC | CASRTGDEQYF
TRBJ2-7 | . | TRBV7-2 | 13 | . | TGTGCCAGCAGCCGGGACTCCCTTGGGGAGCAGTACTTC | CASSRDSLGEQYF
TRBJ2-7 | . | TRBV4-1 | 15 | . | TGCGCCAGCAGCCCAGTTTCGGGACCAACCTACGAGCAGTACTTC | CASSPVSGPTYEQYF
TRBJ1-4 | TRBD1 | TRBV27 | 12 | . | TGTGCCAGCAGTTCACACAGGGGAACACTGTTTTTT | CASSSHRGTLFF
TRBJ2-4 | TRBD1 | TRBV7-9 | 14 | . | TGTGCCAGCAGCTCTTGGACAGGTTTGAGGATTCAGTACTTC | CASSSWTGLRIQYF
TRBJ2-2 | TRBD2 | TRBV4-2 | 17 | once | TGTGCCAGCAGCCAAGGCACCGTGGGGAGGGACACCGGGGAGCTGTTTTTT | CASSQGTVGRDTGELFF
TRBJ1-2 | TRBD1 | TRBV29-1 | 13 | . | TGCAGCGTCCAGAGGGGGCAGGGCTATGGCTACACCTTC | CSVQRGQGYGYTF
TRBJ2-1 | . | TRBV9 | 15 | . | TGTGCCAGCAGCGTAGCAGGGGCATCCGGGAATGAGCAGTTCTTC | CASSVAGASGNEQFF
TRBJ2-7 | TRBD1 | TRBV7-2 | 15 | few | TGTGCCAGCAGCTTAGTCACCCAGGGGGCCTACGAGCAGTACTTC | CASSLVTQGAYEQYF
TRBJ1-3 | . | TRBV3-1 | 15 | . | TGTGCCAGCAGCCGAAGAGAGGGTACTGGAAACACCATATATTTT | CASSRREGTGNTIYF
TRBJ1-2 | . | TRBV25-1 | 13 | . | TGTGCCAGCAGTGAAGGGGGGAACTATGGCTACACCTTC | CASSEGGNYGYTF
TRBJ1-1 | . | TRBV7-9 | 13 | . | TGTGCCAGCGCCATCTTGTCGAACACTGAAGCTTTCTTT | CASAILSNTEAFF
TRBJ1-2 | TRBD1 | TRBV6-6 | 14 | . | TGTGCCAGCAGTTACCGGGACAGGGAGGATGGCTACACCTTC | CASSYRDREDGYTF
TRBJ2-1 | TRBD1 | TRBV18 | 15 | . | TGTGCCAGCTCCCAAAAGGGACAGGGGTACAATGAGCAGTTCTTC | CASSQKGQGYNEQFF
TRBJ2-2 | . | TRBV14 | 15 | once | TGTGCCAGCAGTCCTGGGACAAAGAACACCGGGGAGCTGTTTTTT | CASSPGTKNTGELFF
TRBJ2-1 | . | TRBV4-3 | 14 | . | TGCGCCAGCAGCCTGTGGGACTCTCGAAATGAGCAGTTCTTC | CASSLWDSRNEQFF
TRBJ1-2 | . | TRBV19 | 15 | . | TGTGCCAGTAGTATCAGTTTGGGGGAACACTATGGCTACACCTTC | CASSISLGEHYGYTF